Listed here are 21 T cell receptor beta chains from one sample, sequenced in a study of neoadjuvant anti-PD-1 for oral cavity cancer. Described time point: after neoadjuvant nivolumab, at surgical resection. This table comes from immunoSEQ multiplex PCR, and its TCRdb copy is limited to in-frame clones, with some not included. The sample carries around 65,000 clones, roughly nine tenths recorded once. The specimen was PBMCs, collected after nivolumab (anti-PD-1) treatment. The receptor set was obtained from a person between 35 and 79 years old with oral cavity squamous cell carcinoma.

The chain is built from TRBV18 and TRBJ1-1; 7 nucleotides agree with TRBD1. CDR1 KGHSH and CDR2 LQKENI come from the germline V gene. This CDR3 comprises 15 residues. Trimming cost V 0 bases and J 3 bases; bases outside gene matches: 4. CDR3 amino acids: CASSPPNRGDTEAFF. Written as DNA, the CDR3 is TGTGCCAGCTCACCACCGAACAGGGGCGACACTGAAGCTTTCTTT.

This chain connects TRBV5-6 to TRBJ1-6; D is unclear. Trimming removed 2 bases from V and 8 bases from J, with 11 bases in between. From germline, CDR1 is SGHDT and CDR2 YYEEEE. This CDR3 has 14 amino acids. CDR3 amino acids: CASSFWGLYSPLHF. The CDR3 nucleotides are TGTGCCAGCAGCTTTTGGGGTTTGTATTCACCCCTCCACTTT.

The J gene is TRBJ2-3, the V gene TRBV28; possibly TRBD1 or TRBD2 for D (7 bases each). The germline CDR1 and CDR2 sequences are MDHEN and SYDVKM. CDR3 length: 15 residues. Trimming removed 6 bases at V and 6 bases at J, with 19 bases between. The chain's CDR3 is CASSSTGRGSDTQYF. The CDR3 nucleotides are TGTGCCAGCAGCTCGACAGGGAGGGGCAGTGATACGCAGTATTTT.

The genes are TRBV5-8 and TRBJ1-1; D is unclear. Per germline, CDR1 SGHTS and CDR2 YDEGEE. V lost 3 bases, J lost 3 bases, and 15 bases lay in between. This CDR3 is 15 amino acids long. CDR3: CASSSAVVRDTEAFF. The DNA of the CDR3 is TGTGCCAGCAGCTCGGCGGTGGTACGGGACACTGAAGCTTTCTTT.

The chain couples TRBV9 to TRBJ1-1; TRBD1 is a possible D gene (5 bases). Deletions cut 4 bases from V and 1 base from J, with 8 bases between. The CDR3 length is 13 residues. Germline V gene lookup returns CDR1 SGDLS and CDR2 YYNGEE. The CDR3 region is CASSLTGNTEAFF. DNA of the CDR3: TGTGCCAGCAGCTTAACAGGGAACACTGAAGCTTTCTTT.

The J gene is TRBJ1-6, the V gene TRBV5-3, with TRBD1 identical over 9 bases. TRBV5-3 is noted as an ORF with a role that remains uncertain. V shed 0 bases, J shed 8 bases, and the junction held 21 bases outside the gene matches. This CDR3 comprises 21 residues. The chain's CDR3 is CARSLVFYDRGTGDRDSPLHF. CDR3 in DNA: TGTGCCAGAAGCTTGGTTTTTTACGACAGGGGGACCGGGGACCGTGATTCACCCCTCCACTTT.

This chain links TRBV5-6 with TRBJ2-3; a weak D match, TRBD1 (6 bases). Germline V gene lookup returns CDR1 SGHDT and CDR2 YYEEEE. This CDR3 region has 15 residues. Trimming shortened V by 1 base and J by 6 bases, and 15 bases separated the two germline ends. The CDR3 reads CASSLFRGISDTQYF. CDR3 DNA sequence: TGTGCCAGCAGCTTGTTTAGGGGGATCTCCGATACGCAGTATTTT.

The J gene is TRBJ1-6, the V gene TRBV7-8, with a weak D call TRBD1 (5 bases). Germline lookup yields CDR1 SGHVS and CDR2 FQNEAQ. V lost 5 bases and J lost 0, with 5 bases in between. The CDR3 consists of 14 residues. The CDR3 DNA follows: TGTGCCAGCAGCCAGGGCTCCTATAATTCACCCCTCCACTTT. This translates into CASSQGSYNSPLHF.

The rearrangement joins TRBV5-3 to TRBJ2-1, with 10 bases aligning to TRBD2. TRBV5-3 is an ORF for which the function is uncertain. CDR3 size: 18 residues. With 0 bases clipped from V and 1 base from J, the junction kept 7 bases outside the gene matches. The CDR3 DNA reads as TGTGCCAGAAGCTTGGTAAGCGGGAGGGCCGGTTCCTACAATGAGCAGTTCTTC. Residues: CARSLVSGRAGSYNEQFF.

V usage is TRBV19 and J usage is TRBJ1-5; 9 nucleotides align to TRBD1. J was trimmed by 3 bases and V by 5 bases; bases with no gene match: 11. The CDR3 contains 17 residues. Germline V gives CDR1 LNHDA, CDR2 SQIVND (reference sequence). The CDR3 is CASSSKWTGVNNQPQHF. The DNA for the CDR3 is TGTGCCAGTAGTTCAAAATGGACAGGGGTTAACAATCAGCCCCAGCATTTT. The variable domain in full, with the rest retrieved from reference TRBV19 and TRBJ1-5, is DGGITQSPKYLFRKEGQNVTLSCEQNLNHDAMYWYRQDPGQGLRLIYYSQIVNDFQKGDIAEGYSVSREKKESFPLTVTSAQKNPTAFYLCASSSKWTGVNNQPQHFGDGTRLSIL.

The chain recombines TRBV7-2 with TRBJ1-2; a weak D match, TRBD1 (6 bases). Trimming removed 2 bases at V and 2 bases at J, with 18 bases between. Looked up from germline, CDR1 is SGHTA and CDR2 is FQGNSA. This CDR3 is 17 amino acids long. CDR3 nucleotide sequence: TGTGCCAGCAGCTTAAGAATCCCCAGGGGACCAAACTATGGCTACACCTTC. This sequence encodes CASSLRIPRGPNYGYTF.

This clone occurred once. The CDR3 DNA is TGTGCCTGGAGTGGGGGACAGGGGAGTCAGCCCCAGCATTTT. Its translation: CAWSGGQGSQPQHF. The chain carries TRBV30 and TRBJ1-5; 10 bases are shared with TRBD1. The CDR3 has 14 residues. V gave up 1 base and J gave up 6 bases; unmatched junction bases: 3. Germline lookup yields CDR1 GTSNPN and CDR2 SVGIG (reference sequence).

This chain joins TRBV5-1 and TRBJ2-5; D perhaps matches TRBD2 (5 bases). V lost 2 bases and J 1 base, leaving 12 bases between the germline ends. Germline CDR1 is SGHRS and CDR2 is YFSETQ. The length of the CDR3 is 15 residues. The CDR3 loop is CASSFGVGGQETQYF. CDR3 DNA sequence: TGCGCCAGCAGCTTCGGAGTAGGAGGCCAAGAGACCCAGTACTTC. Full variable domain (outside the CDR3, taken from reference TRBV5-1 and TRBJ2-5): KAGVTQTPRYLIKTRGQQVTLSCSPISGHRSVSWYQQTPGQGLQFLFEYFSETQRNKGNFPGRFSGRQFSNSRSEMNVSTLELGDSALYLCASSFGVGGQETQYFGPGTRLLVL.

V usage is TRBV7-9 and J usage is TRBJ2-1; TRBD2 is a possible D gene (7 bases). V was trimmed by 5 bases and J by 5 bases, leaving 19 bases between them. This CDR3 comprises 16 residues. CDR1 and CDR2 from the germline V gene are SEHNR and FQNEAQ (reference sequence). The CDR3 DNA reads TGTGCCAGCAGCCCCTTTTGGGGGGGCCTCGACAATGAGCAGTTCTTC. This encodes CASSPFWGGLDNEQFF.

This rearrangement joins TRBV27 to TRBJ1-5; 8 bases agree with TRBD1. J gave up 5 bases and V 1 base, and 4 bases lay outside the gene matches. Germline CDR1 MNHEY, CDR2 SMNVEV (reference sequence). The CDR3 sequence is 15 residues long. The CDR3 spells CASSLLSGGYQPQHF. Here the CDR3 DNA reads TGTGCCAGCAGTTTATTATCAGGGGGCTATCAGCCCCAGCATTTT.

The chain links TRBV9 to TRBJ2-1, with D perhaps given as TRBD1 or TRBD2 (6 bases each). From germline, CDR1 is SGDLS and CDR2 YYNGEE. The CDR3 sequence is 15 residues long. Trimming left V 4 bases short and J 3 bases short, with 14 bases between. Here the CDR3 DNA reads TGTGCCAGCAGCCCAGAGGGGGGAAACTACAATGAGCAGTTCTTC. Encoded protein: CASSPEGGNYNEQFF.

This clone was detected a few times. The CDR3: CSARDLNEQFF. The CDR3 DNA reads as TGCAGTGCTAGAGATCTAAATGAGCAGTTCTTC. The chain is built from TRBV20-1 and TRBJ2-1; the D is unclear. CDR1 is DFQATT, CDR2 SNEGSKA, per germline (reference sequence). V was cut by 0 bases and J by 7 bases, with 4 bases left in between. This CDR3 has 11 amino acids.

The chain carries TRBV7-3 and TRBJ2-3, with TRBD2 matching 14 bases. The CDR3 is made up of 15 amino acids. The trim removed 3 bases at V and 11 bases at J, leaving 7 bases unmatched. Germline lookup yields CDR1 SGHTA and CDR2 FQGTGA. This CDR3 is CASSFGTSGSPRQYF. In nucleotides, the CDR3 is TGTGCCAGCAGCTTCGGGACTAGCGGGAGCCCCAGGCAGTATTTT.

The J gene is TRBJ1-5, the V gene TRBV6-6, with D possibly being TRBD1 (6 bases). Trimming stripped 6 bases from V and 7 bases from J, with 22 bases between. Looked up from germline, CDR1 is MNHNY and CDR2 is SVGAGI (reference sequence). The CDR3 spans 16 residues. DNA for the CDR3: TGTGCCAGCAGCCACGGGACCTTAAGCGGGGGCCAGCCCCAGCATTTT. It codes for CASSHGTLSGGQPQHF.

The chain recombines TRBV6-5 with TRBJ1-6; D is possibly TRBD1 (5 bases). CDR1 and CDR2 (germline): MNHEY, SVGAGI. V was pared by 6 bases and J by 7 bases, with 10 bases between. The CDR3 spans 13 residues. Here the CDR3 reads CASSLGHNSPLHF. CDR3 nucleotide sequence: TGTGCCAGCAGCCTAGGACACAATTCACCCCTCCACTTT.

The CDR3 DNA is TGTGCCAGCAGCCCAACGGACGCACGGAACACTGAAGCTTTCTTT. Translated: CASSPTDARNTEAFF. The chain joins TRBV7-9 to TRBJ1-1; D uncertain. The CDR3 totals 15 residues. Per germline, CDR1 SEHNR and CDR2 FQNEAQ (reference sequence). Between the trimmed V and J ends, which lost 5 bases and 1 base, there was a span of 14 bases.